A single sample is the source of the 24 T cell receptor beta chains below, sequenced in a study of T cell responses to AZD1222 COVID-19 vaccine. Method: immunoSEQ multiplex PCR; TCRdb's copy keeps in-frame clones and lacks some. Of 100,000 to 150,000 clones in the sample, 90% were seen once. Sequenced here: peripheral blood, sampled on day 0 of AZD1222 vaccination. These receptors originate from an adult in good health.

This sequence joins TRBV2 and TRBJ1-5; no clear D. This CDR3 spans 14 amino acids. Trimming shortened V by 2 bases and J by 7 bases, and 12 bases separated the two germline ends. CDR1 and CDR2 (germline): SNHLY, FYNNEI. The DNA for the CDR3 is TGTGCCAGCAGTGAAACAGAAGGAAGCCAGCCCCAGCATTTT. Its translation: CASSETEGSQPQHF.

The rearrangement joins TRBV18 to TRBJ1-2; tentatively, D is TRBD1 (5 bases). Trimming removed 3 bases at V and 4 bases at J, with 12 bases between. CDR1 KGHSH and CDR2 LQKENI come from the germline V gene. The CDR3 contains 14 residues. The CDR3 reads CASSPPGQGYGYTF. The CDR3 nucleotides are TGTGCCAGCTCACCCCCAGGGCAAGGCTATGGCTACACCTTC.

The V call is TRBV2, the J call TRBJ2-7, with 7 bases matching TRBD1. This CDR3 region has 13 residues. Per germline, CDR1 SNHLY and CDR2 FYNNEI. Trimming at V came to 4 bases and at J to 2 bases, leaving 2 bases not matched to a gene. CDR3 sequence (DNA): TGTGCCAGCAGTGGTCAGGGGGCCTACGAGCAGTACTTC. Translation: CASSGQGAYEQYF.

Only one count was recorded for this clone. The rearrangement joins TRBV4-1 to TRBJ2-1, with TRBD2 matching over 7 bases. The CDR3 contains 17 residues. Germline lookup yields CDR1 MGHRA and CDR2 YSYEKL. The J segment lost 0 bases and the V segment lost 0 bases, leaving 5 bases of the junction unmatched. The DNA of the CDR3 is TGCGCCAGCAGCCAAGACCCGGGGGGTCACTCCTACAATGAGCAGTTCTTC. It is translated as CASSQDPGGHSYNEQFF.

This clone was seen only a few times. The chain is built from TRBV2 and TRBJ1-1; 10 bases fit TRBD1. Looked up from germline, CDR1 is SNHLY and CDR2 is FYNNEI. CDR3 length: 17 amino acids. The J segment lost 0 bases and the V segment lost 4 bases, leaving 8 bases of the junction unmatched. The CDR3 bases are TGTGCCAGCAGTGGGGACAGGGGTCGAACCATGAACACTGAAGCTTTCTTT. It codes for CASSGDRGRTMNTEAFF.

The chain joins TRBV30 to TRBJ1-1; D is unresolved. The CDR3 is made up of 15 amino acids. CDR1 is GTSNPN, CDR2 SVGIG, per germline (reference sequence). The V end was cut by 3 bases, the J end by 0 bases, with 14 bases between. CDR3 nucleotides: TGTGCCTGGAGGAGGTGGGCCGAGATGAACACTGAAGCTTTCTTT. This encodes CAWRRWAEMNTEAFF. Variable domain in full (rest from reference TRBV30 and TRBJ1-1): SQTIHQWPATLVQPVGSPLSLECTVEGTSNPNLYWYRQAAGRGLQLLFYSVGIGQISSEVPQNLSASRPQDRQFILSSKKLLLSDSGFYLCAWRRWAEMNTEAFFGQGTRLTVV.

The chain combines TRBV4-1 with TRBJ2-1, with TRBD2 matching over 10 bases. J gave up 2 bases and V 0 bases, and 4 bases lay outside the gene matches. CDR3 length: 17 amino acids. Germline V gives CDR1 MGHRA, CDR2 YSYEKL. The CDR3 bases are TGCGCCAGCAGCCAAGAGGTAGCGGGGGGTCCCTACAATGAGCAGTTCTTC. Its protein product is CASSQEVAGGPYNEQFF.

V and J are TRBV7-3 and TRBJ2-1; D not certain. V was clipped by 5 bases and J by 2 bases, with 10 bases between them. Germline values: CDR1 SGHTA, CDR2 FQGTGA. This CDR3 contains 14 residues. CDR3 sequence reads: CASSPTQTYNEQFF. In DNA, the CDR3 is TGTGCCAGCAGCCCCACGCAGACCTACAATGAGCAGTTCTTC.

The chain combines TRBV7-9 with TRBJ1-5, with no clear D. Deletions cut 6 bases from V and 1 base from J, with 10 bases between. The length of the CDR3 is 14 residues. CDR1 is SEHNR, CDR2 FQNEAQ, per germline (reference sequence). CDR3 in amino acids: CASSPRGSNQPQHF. In DNA form, the CDR3 reads TGTGCCAGCAGTCCTCGAGGAAGCAATCAGCCCCAGCATTTT.

The rearrangement links TRBV3-1 (or the pseudogene TRBV3-2) to TRBJ2-1; D uncertain. Germline loops: CDR1 LGHDT, CDR2 YNNKEL (reference sequence). Trimming shortened V by 1 base and J by 4 bases, and 8 bases separated the two germline ends. This CDR3 is 14 amino acids long. This CDR3 is CASSQASAYNEQFF. The CDR3 coding sequence is TGTGCCAGCAGCCAAGCATCGGCTTACAATGAGCAGTTCTTC.

Note on this clone: The same CDR3 is also encoded by other DNA sequences in this sample. This chain uses TRBV24-1 with TRBJ2-2; D is perhaps TRBD1 (6 bases). V was clipped by 4 bases and J by 5 bases, with 13 bases between them. This CDR3 spans 15 amino acids. The germline V gene encodes CDR1 KGHDR and CDR2 SFDVKD. The CDR3 coding sequence is TGTGCCACCAGTGACCGGACAGTTCCGACCGGGGAGCTGTTTTTT. As protein: CATSDRTVPTGELFF.

The gene calls are TRBV7-9 and TRBJ1-2, with D possibly TRBD1 on 5 matching bases. Germline values: CDR1 SEHNR, CDR2 FQNEAQ (reference sequence). This CDR3 has 15 amino acids. Trimming stripped 5 bases from V and 4 bases from J, with 17 bases between. CDR3 nucleotides: TGTGCCAGCAGCCCCCCGGAGAGGGGACCCTATGGCTACACCTTC. It translates to CASSPPERGPYGYTF.

This chain connects TRBV5-1 to TRBJ2-2; no clear D gene. The CDR3 contains 16 residues. The V end lost 5 bases, the J end lost 1 base, and 15 bases lay between the germline ends. Germline CDR1 SGHRS, CDR2 YFSETQ. The CDR3 reads CASSPGQRGNTGELFF. In DNA form, the CDR3 reads TGCGCCAGCAGTCCTGGCCAGCGAGGGAACACCGGGGAGCTGTTTTTT. Variable domain in full (rest from reference TRBV5-1 and TRBJ2-2): KAGVTQTPRYLIKTRGQQVTLSCSPISGHRSVSWYQQTPGQGLQFLFEYFSETQRNKGNFPGRFSGRQFSNSRSEMNVSTLELGDSALYLCASSPGQRGNTGELFFGEGSRLTVL.

This chain links TRBV18 with TRBJ2-2, with 7 bases fitting TRBD1. Germline-derived CDR1 and CDR2 are KGHSH and LQKENI. With V trimmed by 6 bases and J by 0 bases, 1 base remained unmatched. There are 14 residues in the CDR3. CDR3 nucleotides: TGTGCCAGCTCGGGACAGTCGAACACCGGGGAGCTGTTTTTT. Translated: CASSGQSNTGELFF. The variable domain in full, completed from reference TRBV18 and TRBJ2-2, reads NAGVMQNPRHLVRRRGQEARLRCSPMKGHSHVYWYRQLPEEGLKFMVYLQKENIIDESGMPKERFSAEFPKEGPSILRIQQVVRGDSAAYFCASSGQSNTGELFFGEGSRLTVL.

The gene calls are TRBV27 and TRBJ2-7; D might be TRBD2 (5 bases). CDR1 and CDR2 (germline): MNHEY, SMNVEV (reference sequence). Trimming left V 5 bases short and J 3 bases short, with 11 bases between. CDR3 size: 13 residues. The CDR3 DNA is TGTGCCAGCAGTGTCGGACTTTACTACGAGCAGTACTTC. Its translation: CASSVGLYYEQYF.

The chain carries TRBV6-1 and TRBJ1-5, with D possibly TRBD1 on 5 matching bases. The CDR3 covers 16 residues. From germline, CDR1 is MNHNS and CDR2 SASEGT. V lost 4 bases, J lost 4 bases, and 17 bases lay in between. CDR3 sequence reads: CASSGSQWGPNQPQHF. CDR3 coding DNA: TGTGCCAGCAGTGGAAGCCAATGGGGCCCTAATCAGCCCCAGCATTTT.

The V and J genes are TRBV28 and TRBJ1-1; maybe TRBD1 (5 bases). Germline V gene sequence: CDR1 MDHEN, CDR2 SYDVKM. With 5 bases removed from V and 3 bases from J, the gap between germline ends came to 10 bases. The CDR3 is 13 residues long. The CDR3 bases are TGTGCCAGCAGTCCGACAGCATACACTGAAGCTTTCTTT. It is translated as CASSPTAYTEAFF.

CDR3 amino acids: CASSYYVRSGSSTDTQYF. CDR3 in DNA: TGTGCCAGCAGTTATTACGTTAGGTCTGGGTCTAGCACAGATACGCAGTATTTT. The J gene is TRBJ2-3, the V gene TRBV6-2 or TRBV6-3; D remains unclear. V lost 3 bases and J 0 bases, leaving 19 bases between the germline ends. Germline V lookup: CDR1 MNHEY, CDR2 SVGEGT. The CDR3 spans 18 residues.

The chain joins TRBV6-2 or TRBV6-3 to TRBJ2-7; D is unclear. The CDR3 runs 13 residues. The V gene's germline CDR1 is MNHEY and CDR2 SVGEGT. Trimming removed 2 bases at V and 4 bases at J, with 9 bases between. The CDR3 nucleotides read TGTGCCAGCAGTTACCTAGAGGTATACGAGCAGTACTTC. Encoded protein: CASSYLEVYEQYF.

The chain recombines TRBV28 with TRBJ1-1, with 9 bases fitting TRBD1. From germline, CDR1 is MDHEN and CDR2 SYDVKM. The CDR3 length is 15 residues. Losses at the gene ends were 6 bases for V and 5 bases for J; bases not matched to a gene: 10. This chain's CDR3 is CASRLNRGLGTEAFF. CDR3 in DNA: TGTGCCAGCAGACTAAACAGGGGGCTTGGGACTGAAGCTTTCTTT. Using reference TRBV28 and TRBJ1-1 for the parts outside the CDR3, the full variable domain is DVKVTQSSRYLVKRTGEKVFLECVQDMDHENMFWYRQDPGLGLRLIYFSYDVKMKEKGDIPEGYSVSREKKERFSLILESASTNQTSMYLCASRLNRGLGTEAFFGQGTRLTVV.

This clone was counted a few times. The V and J genes are TRBV6-5 and TRBJ1-6, with D uncertain. The CDR3 is 14 residues long. CDR1 and CDR2 (germline): MNHEY, SVGAGI. V shed 2 bases and J shed 6 bases, with 8 bases lying between them. CDR3 in amino acids: CASSYADGNSPLHF. CDR3 DNA sequence: TGTGCCAGCAGTTACGCGGACGGTAATTCACCCCTCCACTTT.

The gene calls are TRBV6-6 and TRBJ1-5; D is perhaps TRBD1 (5 bases). This CDR3 is built from 15 residues. Germline assignment: CDR1 MNHNY and CDR2 SVGAGI (reference sequence). V lost 8 bases and J 4 bases, leaving 18 bases between the germline ends. This chain's CDR3 is CASLNPGRENQPQHF. The CDR3 DNA reads as TGTGCCAGCCTAAATCCGGGACGGGAGAATCAGCCCCAGCATTTT.

The chain uses TRBV5-6 and TRBJ1-1, with D uncertain. The V gene lost 3 bases and the J gene lost 0 bases, with 12 bases spanning the gap. CDR3 length: 15 residues. Germline loops: CDR1 SGHDT, CDR2 YYEEEE. Written as DNA, the CDR3 is TGTGCCAGCAGCTCCCCGGGGAGCCTGAACACTGAAGCTTTCTTT. This translates into CASSSPGSLNTEAFF.

This clone appeared a single time. The limits of the CDR3 on the DNA are not certain, so only TCRdb's listed CDR3 is given. The chain combines TRBV12-3 or TRBV12-4 with TRBJ2-7. Including both end residues, the CDR3 is 12 amino acids long. CDR3 sequence reads: CASSFGPGEQYF.